This TCR beta chain derives from a study of blood T cell repertoires in COVID-19. Whole-study context: Both acute and convalescent COVID-19 samples were obtained from the United States, Italy and Spain. T cells, B-cell-depleted T cells, or PBMCs provided the cDNA or gDNA that served as material.

The germline V gene has CDR1 SSHAT and CDR2 FNYEAQ (reference sequence). The CDR3 has 17 residues. Trimming removed 5 bases from V and 5 bases from J; junction bases left unmatched: 12. TCRdb's copy holds only in-frame clones and misses some; the assay was immunoSEQ multiplex PCR. The sample holds hundreds of thousands of clones, approximately 88% seen once. The rearrangement joins TRBV7-7 to TRBJ2-1, with 10 nucleotides matching TRBD1. Sequencing used peripheral blood. The source is a woman in her twenties or thirties who had recovered from COVID-19. CDR3 coding DNA: TGTGCCAGCAGCCCGTTTACCGGGACAGGGGCGCACAATGAGCAGTTCTTC. Translated, it gives CASSPFTGTGAHNEQFF.